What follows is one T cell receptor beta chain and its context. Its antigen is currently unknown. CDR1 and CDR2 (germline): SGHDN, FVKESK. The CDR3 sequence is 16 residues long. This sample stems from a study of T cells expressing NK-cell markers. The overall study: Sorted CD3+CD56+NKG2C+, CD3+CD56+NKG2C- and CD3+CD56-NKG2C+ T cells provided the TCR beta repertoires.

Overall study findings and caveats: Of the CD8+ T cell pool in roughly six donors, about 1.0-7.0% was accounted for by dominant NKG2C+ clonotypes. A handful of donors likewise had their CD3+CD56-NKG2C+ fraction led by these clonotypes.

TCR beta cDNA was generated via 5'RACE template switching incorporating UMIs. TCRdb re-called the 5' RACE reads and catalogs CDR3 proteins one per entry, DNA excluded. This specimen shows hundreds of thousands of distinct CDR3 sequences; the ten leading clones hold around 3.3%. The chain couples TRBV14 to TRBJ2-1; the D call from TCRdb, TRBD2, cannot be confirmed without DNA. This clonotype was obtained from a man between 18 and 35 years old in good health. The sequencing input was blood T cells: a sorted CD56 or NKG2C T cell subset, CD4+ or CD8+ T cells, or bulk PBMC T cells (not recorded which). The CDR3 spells CASSPVLAVTYNEQFF.